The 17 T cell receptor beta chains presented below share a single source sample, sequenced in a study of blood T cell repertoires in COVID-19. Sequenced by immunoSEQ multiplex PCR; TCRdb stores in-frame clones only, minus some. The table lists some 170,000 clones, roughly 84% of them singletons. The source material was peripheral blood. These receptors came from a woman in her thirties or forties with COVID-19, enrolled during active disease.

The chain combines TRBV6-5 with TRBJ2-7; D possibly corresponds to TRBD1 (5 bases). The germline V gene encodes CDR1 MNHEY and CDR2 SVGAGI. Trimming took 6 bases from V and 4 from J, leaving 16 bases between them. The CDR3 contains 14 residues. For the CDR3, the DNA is TGTGCCAGCAGCCCGACACAGGATTCTTACGAGCAGTACTTC. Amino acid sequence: CASSPTQDSYEQYF.

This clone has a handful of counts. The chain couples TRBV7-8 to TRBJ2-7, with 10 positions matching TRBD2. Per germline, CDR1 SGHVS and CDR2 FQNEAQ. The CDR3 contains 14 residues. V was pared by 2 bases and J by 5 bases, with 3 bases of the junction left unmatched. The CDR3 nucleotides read TGTGCCAGCAGCTTACCAGCGGGGGGGAACGAGCAGTACTTC. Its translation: CASSLPAGGNEQYF.

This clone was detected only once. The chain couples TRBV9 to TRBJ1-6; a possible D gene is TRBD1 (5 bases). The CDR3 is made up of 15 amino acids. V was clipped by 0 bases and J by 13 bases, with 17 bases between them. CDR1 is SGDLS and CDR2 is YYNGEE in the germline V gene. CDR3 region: CASSVEGQGETPLHF. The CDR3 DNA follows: TGTGCCAGCAGCGTAGAGGGGCAGGGCGAGACGCCCCTCCACTTT.

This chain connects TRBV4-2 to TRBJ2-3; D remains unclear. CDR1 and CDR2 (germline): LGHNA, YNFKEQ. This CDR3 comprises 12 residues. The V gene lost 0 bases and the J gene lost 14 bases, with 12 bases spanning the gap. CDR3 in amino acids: CASSQEIALLYF. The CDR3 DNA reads TGTGCCAGCAGCCAAGAGATAGCACTTTTGTATTTT.

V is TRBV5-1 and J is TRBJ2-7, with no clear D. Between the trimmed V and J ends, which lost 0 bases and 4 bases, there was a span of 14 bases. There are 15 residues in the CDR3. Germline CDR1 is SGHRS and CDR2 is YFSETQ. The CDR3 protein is CASSLAGLGNYEQYF. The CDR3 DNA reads TGCGCCAGCAGCTTGGCCGGTCTAGGAAATTACGAGCAGTACTTC.

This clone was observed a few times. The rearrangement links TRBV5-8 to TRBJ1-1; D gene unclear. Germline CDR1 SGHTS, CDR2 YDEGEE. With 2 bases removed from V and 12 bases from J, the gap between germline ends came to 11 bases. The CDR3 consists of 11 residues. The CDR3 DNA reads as TGTGCCAGCAGCTTACTTACCGCACCTTTCTTT. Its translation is CASSLLTAPFF.

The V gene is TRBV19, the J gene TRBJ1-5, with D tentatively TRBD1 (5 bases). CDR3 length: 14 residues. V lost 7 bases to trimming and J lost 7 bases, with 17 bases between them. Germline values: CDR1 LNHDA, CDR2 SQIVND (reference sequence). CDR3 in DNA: TGTGCCAGTACGGCAGGGATATCGGCCCAGCCCCAGCATTTT. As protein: CASTAGISAQPQHF. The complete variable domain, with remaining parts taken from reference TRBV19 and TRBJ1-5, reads DGGITQSPKYLFRKEGQNVTLSCEQNLNHDAMYWYRQDPGQGLRLIYYSQIVNDFQKGDIAEGYSVSREKKESFPLTVTSAQKNPTAFYLCASTAGISAQPQHFGDGTRLSIL.

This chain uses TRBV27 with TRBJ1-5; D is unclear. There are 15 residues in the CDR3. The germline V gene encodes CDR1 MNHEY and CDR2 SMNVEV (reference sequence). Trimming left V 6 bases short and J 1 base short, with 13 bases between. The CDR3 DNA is TGTGCCAGCAGCCCCCATCCCAGGAGCAATCAGCCCCAGCATTTT. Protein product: CASSPHPRSNQPQHF.

CDR3 in amino acids: CASSLVGSRSRGNYGYTF. The CDR3 coding sequence is TGTGCCAGCAGCTTAGTAGGATCTCGGTCCAGGGGGAACTATGGCTACACCTTC. The chain uses TRBV11-2 and TRBJ1-2; 7 bases line up with TRBD1. This CDR3 comprises 18 residues. J gave up 2 bases and V 1 base, and 13 bases lay outside the gene matches. Germline CDR1 and CDR2: SGHAT and FQNNGV. Together with reference TRBV11-2 and TRBJ1-2, the CDR3 gives the full variable domain: EAGVAQSPRYKIIEKRQSVAFWCNPISGHATLYWYQQILGQGPKLLIQFQNNGVVDDSQLPKDRFSAERLKGVDSTLKIQPAKLEDSAVYLCASSLVGSRSRGNYGYTFGSGTRLTVV.

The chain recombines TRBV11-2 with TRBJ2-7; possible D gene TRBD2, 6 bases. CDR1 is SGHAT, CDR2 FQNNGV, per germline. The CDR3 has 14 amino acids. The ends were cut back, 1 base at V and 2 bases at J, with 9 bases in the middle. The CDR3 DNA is TGTGCCAGCAGCTTAGTGGAGGGTCCCTACGAGCAGTACTTC. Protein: CASSLVEGPYEQYF. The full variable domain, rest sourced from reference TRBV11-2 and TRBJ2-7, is EAGVAQSPRYKIIEKRQSVAFWCNPISGHATLYWYQQILGQGPKLLIQFQNNGVVDDSQLPKDRFSAERLKGVDSTLKIQPAKLEDSAVYLCASSLVEGPYEQYFGPGTRLTVT.

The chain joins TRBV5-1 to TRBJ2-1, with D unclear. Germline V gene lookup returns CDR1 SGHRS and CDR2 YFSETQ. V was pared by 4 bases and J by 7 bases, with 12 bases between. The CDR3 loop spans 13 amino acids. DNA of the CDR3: TGCGCCAGCAGCACCATTCCTACGAATGAGCAGTTCTTC. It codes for CASSTIPTNEQFF.

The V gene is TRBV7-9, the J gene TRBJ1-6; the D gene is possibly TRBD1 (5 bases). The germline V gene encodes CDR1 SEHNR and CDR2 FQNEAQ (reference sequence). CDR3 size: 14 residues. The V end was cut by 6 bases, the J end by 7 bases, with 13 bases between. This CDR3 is CASSPIGGNSPLHF. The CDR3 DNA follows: TGTGCCAGCAGTCCTATTGGGGGGAATTCACCCCTCCACTTT.

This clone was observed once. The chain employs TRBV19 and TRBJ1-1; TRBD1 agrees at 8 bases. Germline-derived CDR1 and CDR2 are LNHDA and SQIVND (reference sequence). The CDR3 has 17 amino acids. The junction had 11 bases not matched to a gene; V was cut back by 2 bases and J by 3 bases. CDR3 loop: CASSISGTGFWDTEAFF. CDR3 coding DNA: TGTGCCAGTAGTATATCCGGGACAGGCTTTTGGGACACTGAAGCTTTCTTT.

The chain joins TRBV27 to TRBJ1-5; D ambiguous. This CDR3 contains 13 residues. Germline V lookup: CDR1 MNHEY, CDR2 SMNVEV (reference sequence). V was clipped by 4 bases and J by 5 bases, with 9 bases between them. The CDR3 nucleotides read TGTGCCAGCAGTTCGCGAGATGATCAGCCCCAGCATTTT. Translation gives CASSSRDDQPQHF.

As DNA, the CDR3 is TGCGCCAGCAGGACAGGGGGCGACTCTGGAAACACCATATATTTT. Translated, it gives CASRTGGDSGNTIYF. This chain connects TRBV5-1 to TRBJ1-3; TRBD1 matches 10 bases. With V trimmed by 5 bases and J by 0 bases, 2 bases remained unmatched. Germline-derived CDR1 and CDR2 are SGHRS and YFSETQ. This CDR3 comprises 15 residues.

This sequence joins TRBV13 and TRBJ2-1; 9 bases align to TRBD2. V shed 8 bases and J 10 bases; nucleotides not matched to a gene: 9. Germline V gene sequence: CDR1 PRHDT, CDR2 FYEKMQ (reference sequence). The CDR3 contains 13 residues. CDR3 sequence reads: CASRMFLAGEQFF. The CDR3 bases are TGTGCCAGCCGTATGTTCCTAGCGGGGGAGCAGTTCTTC.

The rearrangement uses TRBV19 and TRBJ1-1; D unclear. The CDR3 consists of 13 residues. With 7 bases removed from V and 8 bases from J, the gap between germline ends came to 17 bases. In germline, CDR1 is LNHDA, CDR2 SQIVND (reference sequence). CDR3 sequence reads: CASTVGANLEAFF. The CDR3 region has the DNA TGTGCCAGTACTGTCGGAGCCAACCTGGAAGCTTTCTTT.